Below, 10 T cell receptor beta chains from the same sample are listed, as sequenced in a study of blood T cell repertoires in COVID-19. Repertoires were generated with immunoSEQ multiplex PCR, while TCRdb's copy carries only in-frame clones and drops some. The sample has approximately 250,000 clones, around nine tenths seen once. The sequenced sample was peripheral blood. The receptors stem from a man younger than 45 with active or convalescent COVID-19.

The chain carries TRBV19 and TRBJ2-6; D perhaps matches TRBD1 (6 bases). The CDR3 has 18 amino acids. V lost 2 bases and J lost 0, with 14 bases in between. Germline CDR1 reads LNHDA; CDR2 reads SQIVND (reference sequence). CDR3 nucleotide sequence: TGTGCCAGTAGTATAAATGGACAGACTGTCTCTGGGGCCAACGTCCTGACTTTC. Amino acid sequence: CASSINGQTVSGANVLTF.

V gene TRBV11-2 combines with J gene TRBJ2-4, with D tentatively TRBD1 (6 bases). Germline CDR1 is SGHAT and CDR2 is FQNNGV. The V end was cut by 5 bases, the J end by 6 bases, with 17 bases between. CDR3 length: 15 residues. CDR3 protein: CASSTGQRGRNIQYF. Written as DNA, the CDR3 is TGTGCCAGCAGCACTGGACAGCGAGGAAGAAACATTCAGTACTTC.

This clone showed up just once. The CDR3 protein is CATSDVGAGTDTQYF. In nucleotides, the CDR3 is TGTGCCACCAGTGATGTGGGGGCGGGCACAGATACGCAGTATTTT. The chain links TRBV24-1 to TRBJ2-3; weak D call: TRBD1 (6 bases). CDR1 and CDR2 (germline): KGHDR, SFDVKD. V lost 3 bases to trimming and J lost 1 base, with 10 bases between them. The CDR3 has 15 amino acids.

This chain uses TRBV10-3 with TRBJ2-2; perhaps TRBD2 as D (5 bases). CDR3 length: 16 residues. Germline V lookup: CDR1 ENHRY, CDR2 SYGVKD. V was shortened by 7 bases and J by 0 bases, with 15 bases between the two germline ends. The CDR3 DNA is TGTGCCATCAAAGAGGGCAGAAACGCGAACACCGGGGAGCTGTTTTTT. Its protein product is CAIKEGRNANTGELFF.

The chain carries TRBV27 and TRBJ1-5, with D possibly matching TRBD1 (6 bases). Germline V gene sequence: CDR1 MNHEY, CDR2 SMNVEV (reference sequence). V lost 6 bases to trimming and J lost 0 bases, with 12 bases between them. There are 15 residues in the CDR3. As DNA, the CDR3 is TGTGCCAGCAGCGCCGACAGGAATAGCAATCAGCCCCAGCATTTT. Its translation is CASSADRNSNQPQHF.

The CDR3 sequence is CAWSLAGTAGNTIYF. In nucleotides, the CDR3 is TGTGCCTGGAGTCTAGCGGGGACGGCTGGAAACACCATATATTTT. This chain links TRBV30 with TRBJ1-3; D perhaps matches TRBD1 (5 bases). The germline V gene encodes CDR1 GTSNPN and CDR2 SVGIG (reference sequence). The CDR3 covers 15 residues. Trimming removed 2 bases at V and 2 bases at J, with 13 bases between.

This clone showed up just once. This chain joins TRBV7-2 and TRBJ2-2; 7 bases align to TRBD1. V lost 5 bases and J lost 6; bases outside the gene matches: 9. This CDR3 is 15 amino acids long. Germline loops: CDR1 SGHTA, CDR2 FQGNSA. The CDR3 loop reads CASSQSTGAPGELFF. For the CDR3, the DNA is TGTGCCAGCAGCCAATCCACAGGGGCCCCCGGGGAGCTGTTTTTT.

This rearrangement joins TRBV9 to TRBJ1-2; a weak D match, TRBD1 (5 bases). The V and J ends lost 0 bases and 2 bases respectively, with 11 bases between them. Germline lookup yields CDR1 SGDLS and CDR2 YYNGEE. The CDR3 has 15 residues. For the CDR3, the DNA is TGTGCCAGCAGCGTAGGGGGGGAGACCAACTATGGCTACACCTTC. The encoded protein is CASSVGGETNYGYTF. The full variable domain, its missing parts supplied by reference TRBV9 and TRBJ1-2, is DSGVTQTPKHLITATGQRVTLRCSPRSGDLSVYWYQQSLDQGLQFLIQYYNGEERAKGNILERFSAQQFPDLHSELNLSSLELGDSALYFCASSVGGETNYGYTFGSGTRLTVV.

The chain employs TRBV6-2 or TRBV6-3 and TRBJ2-5, with 10 bases matching TRBD2. The germline V gene has CDR1 MNHEY and CDR2 SVGEGT. J gave up 0 bases and V 0 bases, and 1 base lay outside the gene matches. CDR3 length: 16 amino acids. For the CDR3, the DNA is TGTGCCAGCAGTTACTCTCTAGCGGGGGACCAAGAGACCCAGTACTTC. Amino acid sequence: CASSYSLAGDQETQYF.

The chain joins TRBV5-6 to TRBJ2-1; 9 nucleotides agree with TRBD2. Germline-derived CDR1 and CDR2 are SGHDT and YYEEEE. This CDR3 is built from 16 residues. J was trimmed by 4 bases and V by 2 bases; bases with no gene match: 7. Written as DNA, the CDR3 is TGTGCCAGCAGCTTACTAGCGGGCGGAGAGTACAATGAGCAGTTCTTC. Residues: CASSLLAGGEYNEQFF.